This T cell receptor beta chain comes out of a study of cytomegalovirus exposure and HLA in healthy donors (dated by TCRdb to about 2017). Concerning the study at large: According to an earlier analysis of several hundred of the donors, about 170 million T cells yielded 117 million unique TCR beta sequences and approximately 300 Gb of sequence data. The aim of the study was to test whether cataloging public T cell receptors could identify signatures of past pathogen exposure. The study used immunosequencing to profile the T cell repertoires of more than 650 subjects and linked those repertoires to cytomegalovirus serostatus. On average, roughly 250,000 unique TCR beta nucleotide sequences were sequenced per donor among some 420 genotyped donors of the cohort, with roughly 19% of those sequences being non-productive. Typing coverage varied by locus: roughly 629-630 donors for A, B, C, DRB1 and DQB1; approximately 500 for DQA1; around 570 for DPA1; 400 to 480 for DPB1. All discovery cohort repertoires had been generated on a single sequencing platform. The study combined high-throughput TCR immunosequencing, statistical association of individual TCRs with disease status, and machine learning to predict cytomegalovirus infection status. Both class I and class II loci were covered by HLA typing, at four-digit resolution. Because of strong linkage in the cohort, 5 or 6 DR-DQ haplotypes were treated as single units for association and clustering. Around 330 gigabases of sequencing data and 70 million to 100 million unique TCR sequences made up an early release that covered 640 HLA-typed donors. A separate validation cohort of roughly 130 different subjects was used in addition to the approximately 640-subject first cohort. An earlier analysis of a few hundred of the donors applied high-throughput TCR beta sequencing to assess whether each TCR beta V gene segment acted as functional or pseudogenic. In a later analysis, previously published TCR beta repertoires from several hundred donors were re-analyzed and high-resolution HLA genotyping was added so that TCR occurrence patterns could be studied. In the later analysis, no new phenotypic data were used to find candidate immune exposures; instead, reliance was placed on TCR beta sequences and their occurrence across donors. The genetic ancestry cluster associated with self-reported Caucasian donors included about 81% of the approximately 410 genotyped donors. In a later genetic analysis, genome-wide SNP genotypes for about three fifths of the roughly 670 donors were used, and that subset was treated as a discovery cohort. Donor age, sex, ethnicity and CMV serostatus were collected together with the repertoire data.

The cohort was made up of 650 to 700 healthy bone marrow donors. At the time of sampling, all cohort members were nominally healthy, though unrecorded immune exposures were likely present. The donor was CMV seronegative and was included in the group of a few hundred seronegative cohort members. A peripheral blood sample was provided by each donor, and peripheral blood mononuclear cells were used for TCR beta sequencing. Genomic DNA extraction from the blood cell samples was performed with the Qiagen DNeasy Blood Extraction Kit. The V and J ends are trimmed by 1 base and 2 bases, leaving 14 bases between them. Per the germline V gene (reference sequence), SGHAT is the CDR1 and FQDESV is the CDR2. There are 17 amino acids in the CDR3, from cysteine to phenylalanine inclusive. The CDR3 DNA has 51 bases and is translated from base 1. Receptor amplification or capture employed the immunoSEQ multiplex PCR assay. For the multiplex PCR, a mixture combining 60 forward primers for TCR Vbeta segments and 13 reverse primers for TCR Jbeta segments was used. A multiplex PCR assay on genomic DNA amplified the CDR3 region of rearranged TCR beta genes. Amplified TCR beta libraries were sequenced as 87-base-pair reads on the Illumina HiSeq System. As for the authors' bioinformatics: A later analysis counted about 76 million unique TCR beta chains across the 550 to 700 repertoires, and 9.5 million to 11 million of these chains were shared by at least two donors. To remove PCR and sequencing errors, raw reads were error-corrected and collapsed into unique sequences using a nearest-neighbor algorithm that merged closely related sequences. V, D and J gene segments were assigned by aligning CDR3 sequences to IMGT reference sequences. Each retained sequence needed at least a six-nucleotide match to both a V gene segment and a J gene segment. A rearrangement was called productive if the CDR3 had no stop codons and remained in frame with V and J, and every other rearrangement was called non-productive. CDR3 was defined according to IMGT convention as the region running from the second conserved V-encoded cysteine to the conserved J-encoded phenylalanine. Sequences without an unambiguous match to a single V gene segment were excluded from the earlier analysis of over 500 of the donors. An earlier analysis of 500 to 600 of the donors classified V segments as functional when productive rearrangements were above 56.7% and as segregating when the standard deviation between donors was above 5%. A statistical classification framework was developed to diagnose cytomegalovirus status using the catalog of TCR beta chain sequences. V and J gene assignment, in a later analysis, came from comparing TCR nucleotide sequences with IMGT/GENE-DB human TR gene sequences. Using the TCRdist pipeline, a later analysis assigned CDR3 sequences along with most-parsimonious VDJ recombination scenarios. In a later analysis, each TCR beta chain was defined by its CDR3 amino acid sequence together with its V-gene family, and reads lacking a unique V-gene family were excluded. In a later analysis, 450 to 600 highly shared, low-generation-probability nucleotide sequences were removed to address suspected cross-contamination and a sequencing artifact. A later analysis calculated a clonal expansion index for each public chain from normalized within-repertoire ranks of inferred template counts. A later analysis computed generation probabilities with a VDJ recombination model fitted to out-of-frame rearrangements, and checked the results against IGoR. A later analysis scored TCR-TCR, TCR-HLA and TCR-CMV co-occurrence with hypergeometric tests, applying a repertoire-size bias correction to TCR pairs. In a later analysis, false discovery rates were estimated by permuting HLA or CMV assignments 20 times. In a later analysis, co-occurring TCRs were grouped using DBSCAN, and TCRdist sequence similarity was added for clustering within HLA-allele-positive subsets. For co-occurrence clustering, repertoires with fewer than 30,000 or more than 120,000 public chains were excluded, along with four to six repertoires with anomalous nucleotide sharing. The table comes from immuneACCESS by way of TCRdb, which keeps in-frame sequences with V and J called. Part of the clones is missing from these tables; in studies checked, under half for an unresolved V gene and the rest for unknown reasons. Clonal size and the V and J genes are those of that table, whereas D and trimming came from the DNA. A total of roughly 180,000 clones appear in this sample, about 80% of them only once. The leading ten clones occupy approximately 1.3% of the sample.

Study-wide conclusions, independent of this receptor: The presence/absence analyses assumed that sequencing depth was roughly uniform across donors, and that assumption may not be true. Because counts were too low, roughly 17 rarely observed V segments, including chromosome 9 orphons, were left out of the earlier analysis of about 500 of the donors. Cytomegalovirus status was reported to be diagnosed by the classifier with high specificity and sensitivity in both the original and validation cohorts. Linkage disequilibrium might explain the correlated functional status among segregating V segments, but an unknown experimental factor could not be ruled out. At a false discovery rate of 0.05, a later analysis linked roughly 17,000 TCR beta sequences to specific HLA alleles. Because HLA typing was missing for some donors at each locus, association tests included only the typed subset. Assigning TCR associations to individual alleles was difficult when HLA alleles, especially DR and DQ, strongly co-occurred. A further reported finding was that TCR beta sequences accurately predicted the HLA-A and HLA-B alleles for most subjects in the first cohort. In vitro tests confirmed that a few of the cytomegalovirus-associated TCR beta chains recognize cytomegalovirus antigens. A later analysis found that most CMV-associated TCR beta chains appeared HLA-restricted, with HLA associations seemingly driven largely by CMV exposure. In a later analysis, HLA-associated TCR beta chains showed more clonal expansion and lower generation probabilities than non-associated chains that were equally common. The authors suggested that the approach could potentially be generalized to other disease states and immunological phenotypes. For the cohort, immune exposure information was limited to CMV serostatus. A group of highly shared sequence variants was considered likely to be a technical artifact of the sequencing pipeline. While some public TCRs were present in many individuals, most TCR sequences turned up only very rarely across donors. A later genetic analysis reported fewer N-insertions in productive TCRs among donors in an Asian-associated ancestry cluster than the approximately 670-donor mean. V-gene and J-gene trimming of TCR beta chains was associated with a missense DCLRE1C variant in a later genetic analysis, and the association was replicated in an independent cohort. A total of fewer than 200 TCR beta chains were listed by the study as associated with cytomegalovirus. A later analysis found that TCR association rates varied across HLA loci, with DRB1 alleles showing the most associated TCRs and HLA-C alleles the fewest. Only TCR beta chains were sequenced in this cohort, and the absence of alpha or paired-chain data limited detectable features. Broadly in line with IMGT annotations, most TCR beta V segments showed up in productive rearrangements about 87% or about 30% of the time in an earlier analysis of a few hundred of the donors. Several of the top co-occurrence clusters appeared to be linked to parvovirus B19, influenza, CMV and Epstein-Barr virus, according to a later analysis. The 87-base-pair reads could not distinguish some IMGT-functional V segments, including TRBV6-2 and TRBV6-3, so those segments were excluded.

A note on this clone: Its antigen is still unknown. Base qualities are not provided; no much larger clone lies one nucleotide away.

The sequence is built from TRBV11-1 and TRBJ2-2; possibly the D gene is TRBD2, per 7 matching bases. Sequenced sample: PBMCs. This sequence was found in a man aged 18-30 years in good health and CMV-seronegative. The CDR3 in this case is CASSLVYWGGNTGELFF. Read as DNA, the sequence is TGTGCCAGCAGCTTAGTATACTGGGGGGGCAACACCGGGGAGCTGTTTTTT. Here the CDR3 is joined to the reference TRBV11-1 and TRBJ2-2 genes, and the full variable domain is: EAEVAQSPRYKITEKSQAVAFWCDPISGHATLYWYRQILGQGPELLVQFQDESVVDDSQLPKDRFSAERLKGVDSTLKIQPAELGDSAMYLCASSLVYWGGNTGELFFGEGSRLTVL.